This T cell receptor beta chain was identified during a study of cytomegalovirus exposure and HLA in healthy donors. Whole-study context: As released early, the data held 65 million to 90 million unique TCRs from HLA-typed donors.

Study results and caveats: More clonal expansion characterized HLA-associated TCR beta chains than equally common others in a later analysis.

PCR amplification relied on 60 Vbeta primers (plus 13 Jbeta primers). This table comes from immunoSEQ multiplex PCR, and its TCRdb copy is limited to in-frame clones, with some not included. The sample lists about 160,000 clones; 80% to 90% were seen once. CDR1 and CDR2 (germline): LGHNT, FRNRAP. Trimming took 0 bases from V and 0 from J, leaving 24 bases between them. CDR3 size: 20 residues. Comments on this clone: Its target is unknown.

The receptor was derived from a woman in her 30s in good health and CMV-seropositive. The chain links TRBV12-5 to TRBJ2-7, with D possibly TRBD1 on 5 matching bases. Sequenced: PBMCs. CDR3 DNA sequence: TGTGCTAGTGGTTTGGTAAGAAGGGGATTGTCTTATCAACTCTCCTACGAGCAGTACTTC. Its translation: CASGLVRRGLSYQLSYEQYF.